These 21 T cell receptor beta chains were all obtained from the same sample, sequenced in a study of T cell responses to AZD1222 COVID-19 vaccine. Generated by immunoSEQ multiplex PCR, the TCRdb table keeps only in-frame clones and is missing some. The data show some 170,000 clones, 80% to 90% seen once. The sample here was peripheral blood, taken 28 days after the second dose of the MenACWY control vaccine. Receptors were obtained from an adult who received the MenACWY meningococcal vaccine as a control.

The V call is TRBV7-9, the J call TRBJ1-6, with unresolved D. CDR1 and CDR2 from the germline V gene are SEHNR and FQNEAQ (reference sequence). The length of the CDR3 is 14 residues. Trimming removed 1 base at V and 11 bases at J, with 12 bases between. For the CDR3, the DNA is TGTGCCAGCAGCTTAGGGGTGATCCGGACACCCCTCCACTTT. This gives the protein CASSLGVIRTPLHF.

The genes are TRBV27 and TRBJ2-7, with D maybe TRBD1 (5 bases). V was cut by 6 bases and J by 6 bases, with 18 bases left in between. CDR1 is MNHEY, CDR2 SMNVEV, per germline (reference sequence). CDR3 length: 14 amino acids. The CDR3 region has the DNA TGTGCCAGCAGCATGGAGCAGGGTGTGGGCGAGCAGTACTTC. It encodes CASSMEQGVGEQYF.

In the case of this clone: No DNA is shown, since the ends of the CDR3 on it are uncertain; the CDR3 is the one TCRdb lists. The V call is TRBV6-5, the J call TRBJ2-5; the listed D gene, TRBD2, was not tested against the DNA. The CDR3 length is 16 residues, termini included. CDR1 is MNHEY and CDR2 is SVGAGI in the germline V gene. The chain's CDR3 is CASSSSIASLQETQYF.

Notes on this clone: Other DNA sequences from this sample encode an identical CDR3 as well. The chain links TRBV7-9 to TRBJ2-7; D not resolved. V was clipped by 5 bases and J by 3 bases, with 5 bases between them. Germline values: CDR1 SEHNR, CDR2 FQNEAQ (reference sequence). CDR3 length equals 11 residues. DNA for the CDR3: TGTGCCAGCAGCCCTGTCTACGAGCAGTACTTC. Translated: CASSPVYEQYF.

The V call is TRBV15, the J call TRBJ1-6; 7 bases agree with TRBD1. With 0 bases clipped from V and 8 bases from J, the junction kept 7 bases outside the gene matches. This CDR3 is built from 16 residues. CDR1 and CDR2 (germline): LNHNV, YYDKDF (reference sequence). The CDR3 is CATSRDTDRRDSPLHF. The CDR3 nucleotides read TGTGCCACCAGCAGAGATACGGACAGGCGTGATTCACCCCTCCACTTT.

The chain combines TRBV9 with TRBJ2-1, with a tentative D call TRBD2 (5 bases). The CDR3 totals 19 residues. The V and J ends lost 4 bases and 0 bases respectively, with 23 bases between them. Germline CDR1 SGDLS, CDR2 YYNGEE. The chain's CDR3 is CASSLNPGVTTSSYNEQFF. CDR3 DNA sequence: TGTGCCAGCAGCCTCAACCCCGGGGTCACCACGAGCTCCTACAATGAGCAGTTCTTC.

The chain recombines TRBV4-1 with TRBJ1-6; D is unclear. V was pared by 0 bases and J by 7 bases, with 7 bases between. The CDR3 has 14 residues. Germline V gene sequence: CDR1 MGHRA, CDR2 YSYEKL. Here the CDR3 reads CASSQDLRNSPLHF. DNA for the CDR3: TGCGCCAGCAGCCAAGATTTGCGGAATTCACCCCTCCACTTT.

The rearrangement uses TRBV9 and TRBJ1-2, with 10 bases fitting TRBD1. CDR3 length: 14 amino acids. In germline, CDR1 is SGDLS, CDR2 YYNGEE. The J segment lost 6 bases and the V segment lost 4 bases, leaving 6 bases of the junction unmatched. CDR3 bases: TGTGCCAGCAGCCCAAGACAGGGGGCCGATGGCTACACCTTC. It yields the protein CASSPRQGADGYTF.

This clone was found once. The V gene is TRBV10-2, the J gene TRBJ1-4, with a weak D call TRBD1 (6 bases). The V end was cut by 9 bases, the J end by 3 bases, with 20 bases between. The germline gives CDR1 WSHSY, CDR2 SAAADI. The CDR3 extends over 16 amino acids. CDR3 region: CASMKEGGRPNEKLFF. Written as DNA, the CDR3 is TGCGCCAGTATGAAAGAAGGGGGGAGGCCTAATGAAAAACTGTTTTTT.

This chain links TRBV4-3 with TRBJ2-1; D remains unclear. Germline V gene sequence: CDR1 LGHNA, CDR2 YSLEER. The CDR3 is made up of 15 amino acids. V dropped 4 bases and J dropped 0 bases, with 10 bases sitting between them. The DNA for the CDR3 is TGCGCCAGCAGCCCTCGTGGAAGCTCCTACAATGAGCAGTTCTTC. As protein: CASSPRGSSYNEQFF.

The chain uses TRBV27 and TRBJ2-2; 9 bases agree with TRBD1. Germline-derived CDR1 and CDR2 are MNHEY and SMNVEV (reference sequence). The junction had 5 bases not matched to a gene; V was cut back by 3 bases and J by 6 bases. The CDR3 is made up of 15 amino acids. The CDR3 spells CASSLGQGLAGELFF. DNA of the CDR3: TGTGCCAGCAGTTTGGGACAGGGACTGGCCGGGGAGCTGTTTTTT.

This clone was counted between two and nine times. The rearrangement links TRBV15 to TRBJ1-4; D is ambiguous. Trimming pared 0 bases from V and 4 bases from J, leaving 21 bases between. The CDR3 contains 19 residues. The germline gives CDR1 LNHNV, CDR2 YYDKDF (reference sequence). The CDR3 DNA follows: TGTGCCACCAGCAGAGACCGATCGTACCACCCCTATATTAATGAAAAACTGTTTTTT. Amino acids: CATSRDRSYHPYINEKLFF.

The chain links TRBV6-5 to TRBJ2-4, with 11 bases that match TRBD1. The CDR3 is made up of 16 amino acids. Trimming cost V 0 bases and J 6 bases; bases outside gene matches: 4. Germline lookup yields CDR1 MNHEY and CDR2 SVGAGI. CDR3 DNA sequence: TGTGCCAGCAGTTACTCGACGGGACAGGGGGGAAACATTCAGTACTTC. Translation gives CASSYSTGQGGNIQYF.

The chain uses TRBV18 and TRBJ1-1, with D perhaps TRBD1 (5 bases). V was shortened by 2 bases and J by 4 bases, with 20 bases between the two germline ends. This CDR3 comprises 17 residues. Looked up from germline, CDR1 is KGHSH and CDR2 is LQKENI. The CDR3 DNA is TGTGCCAGCTCACCATCTTCCGCCAGGGTGGTCCCCACTGAAGCTTTCTTT. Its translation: CASSPSSARVVPTEAFF.

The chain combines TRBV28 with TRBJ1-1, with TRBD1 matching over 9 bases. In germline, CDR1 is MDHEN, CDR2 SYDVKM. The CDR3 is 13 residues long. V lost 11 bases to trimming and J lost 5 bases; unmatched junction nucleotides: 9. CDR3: CAGVTGGETEAFF. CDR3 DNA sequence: TGTGCCGGAGTAACAGGGGGCGAAACTGAAGCTTTCTTT. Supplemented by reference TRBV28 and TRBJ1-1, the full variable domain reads DVKVTQSSRYLVKRTGEKVFLECVQDMDHENMFWYRQDPGLGLRLIYFSYDVKMKEKGDIPEGYSVSREKKERFSLILESASTNQTSMYLCAGVTGGETEAFFGQGTRLTVV.

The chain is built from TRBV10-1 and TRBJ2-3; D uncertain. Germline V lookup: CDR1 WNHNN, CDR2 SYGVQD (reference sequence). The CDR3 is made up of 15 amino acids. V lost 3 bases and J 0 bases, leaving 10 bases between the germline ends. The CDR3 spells CASSDRRTSTDTQYF. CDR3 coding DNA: TGCGCCAGCAGTGATAGACGTACTAGCACAGATACGCAGTATTTT.

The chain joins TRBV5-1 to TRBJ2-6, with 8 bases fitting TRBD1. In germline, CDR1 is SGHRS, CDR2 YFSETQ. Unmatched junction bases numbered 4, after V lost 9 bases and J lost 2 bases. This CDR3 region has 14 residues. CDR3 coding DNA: TGCGCCACGACAGGGGTCGCTGGGGCCAACGTCCTGACTTTC. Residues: CATTGVAGANVLTF.

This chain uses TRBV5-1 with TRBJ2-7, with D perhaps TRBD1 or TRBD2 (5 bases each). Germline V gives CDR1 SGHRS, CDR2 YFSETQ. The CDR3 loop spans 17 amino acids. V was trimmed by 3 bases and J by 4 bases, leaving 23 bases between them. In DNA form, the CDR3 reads TGCGCCAGCAGCTCCGGGACCAACTTTTACCGATTATACGAGCAGTACTTC. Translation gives CASSSGTNFYRLYEQYF.

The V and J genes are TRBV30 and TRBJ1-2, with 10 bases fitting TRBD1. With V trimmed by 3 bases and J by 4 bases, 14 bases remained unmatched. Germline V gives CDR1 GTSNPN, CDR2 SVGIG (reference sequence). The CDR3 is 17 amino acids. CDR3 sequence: CAWRGPGQGNKGYGYTF. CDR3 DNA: TGTGCCTGGAGGGGCCCGGGACAGGGGAATAAGGGCTATGGCTACACCTTC.

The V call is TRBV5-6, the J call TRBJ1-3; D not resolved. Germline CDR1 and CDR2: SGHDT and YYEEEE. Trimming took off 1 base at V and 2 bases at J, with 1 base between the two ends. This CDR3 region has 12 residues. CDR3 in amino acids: CASSLPGNTIYF. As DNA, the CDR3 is TGTGCCAGCAGCTTGCCTGGAAACACCATATATTTT.

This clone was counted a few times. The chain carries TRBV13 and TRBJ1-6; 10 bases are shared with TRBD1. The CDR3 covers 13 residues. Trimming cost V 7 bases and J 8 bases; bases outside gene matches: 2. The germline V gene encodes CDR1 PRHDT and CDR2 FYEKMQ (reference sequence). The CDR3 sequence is CASNGQGDSPLHF. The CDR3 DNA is TGTGCCAGCAACGGACAGGGGGATTCACCCCTCCACTTT.